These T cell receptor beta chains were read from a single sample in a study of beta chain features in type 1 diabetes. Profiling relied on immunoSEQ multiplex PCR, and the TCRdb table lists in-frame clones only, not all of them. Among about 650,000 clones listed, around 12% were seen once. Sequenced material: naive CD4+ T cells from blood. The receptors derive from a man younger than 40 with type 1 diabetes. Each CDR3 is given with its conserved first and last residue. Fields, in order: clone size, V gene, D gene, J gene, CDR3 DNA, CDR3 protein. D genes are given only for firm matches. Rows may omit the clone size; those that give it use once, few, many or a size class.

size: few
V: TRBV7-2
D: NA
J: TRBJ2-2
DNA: TGTGCCAGCAGCTTACCCGCTCAGGCCCGGGAGCTGTTTTTT
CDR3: CASSLPAQARELFF

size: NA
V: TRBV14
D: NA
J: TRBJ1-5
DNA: TGTGCCAGCAGCCAAGACCGGAATCAGCCCCAGCATTTT
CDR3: CASSQDRNQPQHF

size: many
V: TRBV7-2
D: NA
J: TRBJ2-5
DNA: TGTGCCAGCAGTCTTGGGACGGCCCAAGAGACCCAGTACTTC
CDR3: CASSLGTAQETQYF

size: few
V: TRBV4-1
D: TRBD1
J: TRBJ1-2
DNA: TGCGCCAGCAGCCAAGGACAGGGGGGTATCTATGGCTACACCTTC
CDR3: CASSQGQGGIYGYTF

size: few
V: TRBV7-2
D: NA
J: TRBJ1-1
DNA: TGTGCCAGCAGCCCAGGGCGGCGGGTCATTGAAGCTTTCTTT
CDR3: CASSPGRRVIEAFF

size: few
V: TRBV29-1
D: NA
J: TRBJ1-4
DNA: TGCAGCGTTGTCGAGGGAGGCGAAAAACTGTTTTTT
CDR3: CSVVEGGEKLFF

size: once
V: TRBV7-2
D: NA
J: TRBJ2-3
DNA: TGTGCCAGCAGCGGAACCGGGACAGATACGCAGTATTTT
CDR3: CASSGTGTDTQYF

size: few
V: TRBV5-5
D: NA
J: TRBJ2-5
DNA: TGTGCCAGCAGCTGGTCCGTGAGAACAGAGACCCAGTACTTC
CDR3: CASSWSVRTETQYF

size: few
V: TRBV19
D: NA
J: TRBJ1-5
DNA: TGTGCCAGTAGTATAGATGCGGGGGCGAGCAATCAGCCCCAGCATTTT
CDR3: CASSIDAGASNQPQHF

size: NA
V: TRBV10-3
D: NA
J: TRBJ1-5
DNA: TGTGCCATCAGTGGCCGGGAAGATCAGCCCCAGCATTTT
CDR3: CAISGREDQPQHF

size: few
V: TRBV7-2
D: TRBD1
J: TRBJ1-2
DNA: TGTGCCAGCAGTTTCGACAGGGCTAATGGCTACACCTTC
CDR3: CASSFDRANGYTF

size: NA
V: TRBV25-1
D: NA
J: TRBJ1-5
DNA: TGTGCCAGCAGTGAGTTGAGCAATCAGCCCCAGCATTTT
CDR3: CASSELSNQPQHF

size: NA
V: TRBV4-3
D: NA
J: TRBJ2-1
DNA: TGCGCCAGCAGCCAAGATAGGGTTGCCTACAATGAGCAGTTCTTC
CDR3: CASSQDRVAYNEQFF

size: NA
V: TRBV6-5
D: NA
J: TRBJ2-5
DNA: TGTGCCTCCTCTTGGCAAGGGGCTCTGGAGACCCAGTACTTC
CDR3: CASSWQGALETQYF

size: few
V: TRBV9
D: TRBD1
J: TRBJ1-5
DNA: TGTGCCAGCAGCGACGGACAGGGGGCGATGGGCAATCAGCCCCAGCATTTT
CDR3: CASSDGQGAMGNQPQHF

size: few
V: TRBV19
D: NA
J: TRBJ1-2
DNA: TGTGCCAGTAGTACCCGACCTTATGGCTACACCTTC
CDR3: CASSTRPYGYTF

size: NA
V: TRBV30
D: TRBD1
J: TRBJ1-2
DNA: TGTGCCTGGGGGACAGGGAGGCATGGCTACACCTTC
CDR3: CAWGTGRHGYTF

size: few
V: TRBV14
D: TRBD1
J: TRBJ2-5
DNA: TGTGCCAGCAGTCGGGGCCCAGGGGGCCCAGAGACCCAGTACTTC
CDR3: CASSRGPGGPETQYF

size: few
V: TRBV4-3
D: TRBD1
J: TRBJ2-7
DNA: TGCGCCAGCAGCCAAGATCTGGCAGGACAGGGGAACTACGAGCAGTACTTC
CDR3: CASSQDLAGQGNYEQYF

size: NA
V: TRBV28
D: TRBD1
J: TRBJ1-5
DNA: TGTGCCAGCAGACACTCCGGGACAGTGGGGCGCAGTCAGCCCCAGCATTTT
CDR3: CASRHSGTVGRSQPQHF

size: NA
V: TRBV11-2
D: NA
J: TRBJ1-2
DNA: TGTGCCAGCAGCTCGAGGACCCCAAGAGGCGGCGGCACTAACTATGGCTACACCTTC
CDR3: CASSSRTPRGGGTNYGYTF